The next 16 T cell receptor beta chains were all read from a single sample in a study of Graves' ophthalmopathy and Graves' hyperthyroidism. Investigators amplified TCR beta CDR3 regions from RNA transcripts. Investigators did first-round RT-PCR with HTBI primers, then second-round multiplex PCR. TCRdb passed the multiplex PCR reads through MiXCR, listing each CDR3 protein once. Altogether more than 150,000 distinct CDR3 sequences are present, more than 30% being singletons, with the ten largest covering about 6%. Sequenced: peripheral blood. The source of these receptors is a woman aged 40 to 49 with Graves' ophthalmopathy.

There are a few counts of this clonotype. The chain carries TRBV5-6 and TRBJ2-5, with 10 bases aligning to TRBD2. The germline gives CDR1 SGHDT, CDR2 YYEEEE. The CDR3 contains 16 residues. Germline trimming cut 2 bases from V and 5 bases from J; bases unmatched to any gene: 9. The CDR3 DNA reads as TGTGCCAGCAGCTTCCGGACTAGCGGATACGTGGAGACCCAGTACTTC. Its protein product is CASSFRTSGYVETQYF.

Ten or more counts support this clonotype. The rearrangement joins TRBV19 to TRBJ1-1; D is uncertain. Germline V gene sequence: CDR1 LNHDA, CDR2 SQIVND (reference sequence). Trimming pared 3 bases from V and 3 bases from J, leaving 14 bases between. This CDR3 is built from 15 residues. The CDR3, as DNA: TGTGCCAGTAGTATCAACGGGCCTGCGGACACTGAAGCTTTCTTT. Translated, it gives CASSINGPADTEAFF.

The chain employs TRBV7-2 and TRBJ2-7; a weak D match, TRBD2 (6 bases). The length of the CDR3 is 15 residues. Germline-derived CDR1 and CDR2 are SGHTA and FQGNSA. Deletions cut 4 bases from V and 4 bases from J, with 17 bases between. CDR3 sequence (DNA): TGTGCCAGCAGCTCCGGGGACTCGGGAGTGTACGAGCAGTACTTC. As protein: CASSSGDSGVYEQYF.

This clonotype was observed at least ten times. The V call is TRBV15, the J call TRBJ2-7; TRBD2 matches at 10 bases. The CDR3 is made up of 16 amino acids. Germline assignment: CDR1 LNHNV and CDR2 YYDKDF (reference sequence). With 0 bases clipped from V and 3 bases from J, the junction kept 5 bases outside the gene matches. The CDR3 DNA sequence: TGTGCCACCAGCAGAGATCGGCTAGCGGGAGACTACGAGCAGTACTTC. Translation gives CATSRDRLAGDYEQYF.

This clonotype appeared many times. This chain joins TRBV7-9 and TRBJ1-1, with no clear D. From germline, CDR1 is SEHNR and CDR2 FQNEAQ (reference sequence). Trimming cost V 5 bases and J 10 bases, with 11 bases left between them. The CDR3 has 11 amino acids. CDR3 bases: TGTGCCAGCAGCCCGGCTTCGGGAGCTTTCTTT. This codes for CASSPASGAFF.

This chain connects TRBV7-9 to TRBJ2-7; D is unclear. The CDR3 extends over 12 amino acids. From germline, CDR1 is SEHNR and CDR2 FQNEAQ (reference sequence). The V end lost 4 bases, the J end lost 3 bases, and 7 bases lay between the germline ends. The CDR3: CASSSPHYEQYF. In DNA form, the CDR3 reads TGTGCCAGCAGCTCCCCACACTACGAGCAGTACTTC.

This clonotype was counted many times. This chain links TRBV5-1 with TRBJ1-1; tentative D call: TRBD1 (5 bases). CDR1 and CDR2 (germline): SGHRS, YFSETQ. The CDR3 has 14 residues. V lost 4 bases and J lost 2, with 12 bases in between. The CDR3 bases are TGCGCCAGCAGCCTCGGGACCGTAAACACTGAAGCTTTCTTT. Protein: CASSLGTVNTEAFF.

V is TRBV11-2 and J is TRBJ2-7, with TRBD2 matching over 7 bases. The CDR3 has 16 amino acids. Germline V lookup: CDR1 SGHAT, CDR2 FQNNGV. After removal of 3 bases from V and 0 bases from J, the junction contained 8 bases not matched to a gene. The CDR3 loop reads CASSFRRSGTSYEQYF. The CDR3 DNA sequence: TGTGCCAGCAGCTTCAGGCGGAGCGGGACCTCCTACGAGCAGTACTTC.

The chain employs TRBV12-3 or TRBV12-4 and TRBJ2-7; either TRBD1 or TRBD2 may fit D (5 bases each). The CDR3 has 14 amino acids. V was shortened by 7 bases and J by 5 bases, with 18 bases between the two germline ends. The CDR3 loop is CASISPTGTHEQYF. As DNA, the CDR3 is TGTGCCAGCATCTCCCCCACTGGGACCCACGAGCAGTACTTC.

The V gene is TRBV5-1, the J gene TRBJ1-6; maybe TRBD1 (6 bases). CDR3 length equals 15 residues. Trimming pared 0 bases from V and 3 bases from J, leaving 7 bases between. CDR1 is SGHRS and CDR2 is YFSETQ in the germline V gene. CDR3 in DNA: TGCGCCAGCAGCTTGGAAGGGGGCTATAATTCACCCCTCCACTTT. It specifies CASSLEGGYNSPLHF.

This chain connects TRBV6-1 to TRBJ1-1; D may be TRBD1 (6 bases). The CDR3 covers 14 residues. CDR1 and CDR2 from the germline V gene are MNHNS and SASEGT. V was clipped by 6 bases and J by 2 bases, with 13 bases between them. The CDR3 nucleotides are TGTGCCAGCAGGCCCAGGACAGTCAACACTGAAGCTTTCTTT. As protein: CASRPRTVNTEAFF.

This clonotype occurred many times. The chain recombines TRBV5-1 with TRBJ2-7; 11 nucleotides line up with TRBD2. Losses at the gene ends were 5 bases for V and 2 bases for J; bases not matched to a gene: 9. The V gene's germline CDR1 is SGHRS and CDR2 YFSETQ. This CDR3 is 16 amino acids long. The CDR3, as DNA: TGCGCCAGCAGGGCAGCCGGGACTAGCGGAACCTACGAGCAGTACTTC. Encoded protein: CASRAAGTSGTYEQYF.

This clonotype showed up many times. This sequence joins TRBV19 and TRBJ2-2, with 9 positions matching TRBD2. Germline values: CDR1 LNHDA, CDR2 SQIVND (reference sequence). J was trimmed by 0 bases and V by 5 bases; bases with no gene match: 4. CDR3 length: 16 residues. The CDR3 sequence: CASSGGLAPNTGELFF. The CDR3 DNA sequence: TGTGCCAGTAGTGGGGGACTAGCCCCGAACACCGGGGAGCTGTTTTTT.

This clonotype came up a few times. The V call is TRBV6-2 or TRBV6-3, the J call TRBJ2-7; tentatively, D is TRBD2 (5 bases). Per germline, CDR1 MNHEY and CDR2 SVGEGT. Trimming left V 4 bases short and J 2 bases short, with 15 bases between. This CDR3 has 15 amino acids. This chain's CDR3 is CASSWPKTSTYEQYF. The CDR3 coding sequence is TGTGCCAGCAGTTGGCCCAAAACTAGTACCTACGAGCAGTACTTC.

In its sample, this clonotype was seen many times. This chain's CDR3 is CASGPHWGIPYEQYF. The CDR3 nucleotides are TGTGCCAGCGGTCCTCATTGGGGGATCCCCTACGAGCAGTACTTC. The chain has TRBV27 and TRBJ2-7; D tentatively reads TRBD1 or TRBD2 (5 bases each). V shed 8 bases and J shed 2 bases, with 19 bases lying between them. Per germline, CDR1 MNHEY and CDR2 SMNVEV (reference sequence). This CDR3 region has 15 residues.

Ten or more counts support this clonotype. The chain employs TRBV10-3 and TRBJ2-2; 7 bases agree with TRBD1. The CDR3 is 15 residues long. V was pared by 4 bases and J by 0 bases, with 2 bases of the junction left unmatched. Germline assignment: CDR1 ENHRY and CDR2 SYGVKD. The CDR3 sequence is CAISGTGPNTGELFF. In DNA form, the CDR3 reads TGTGCCATCAGTGGGACAGGTCCGAACACCGGGGAGCTGTTTTTT.